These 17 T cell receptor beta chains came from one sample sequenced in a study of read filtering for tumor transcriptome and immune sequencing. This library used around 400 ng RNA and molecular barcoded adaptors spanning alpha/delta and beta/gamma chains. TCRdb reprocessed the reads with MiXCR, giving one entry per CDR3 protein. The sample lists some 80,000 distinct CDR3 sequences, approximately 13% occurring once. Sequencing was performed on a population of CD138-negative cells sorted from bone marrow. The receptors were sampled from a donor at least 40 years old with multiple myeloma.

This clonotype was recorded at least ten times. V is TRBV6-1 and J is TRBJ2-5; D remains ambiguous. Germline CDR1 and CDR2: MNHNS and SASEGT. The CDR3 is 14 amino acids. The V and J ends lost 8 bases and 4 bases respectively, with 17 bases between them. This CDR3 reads CASSQVTLPETQYF. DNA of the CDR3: TGTGCCAGCTCCCAAGTGACCCTGCCAGAGACCCAGTACTTC.

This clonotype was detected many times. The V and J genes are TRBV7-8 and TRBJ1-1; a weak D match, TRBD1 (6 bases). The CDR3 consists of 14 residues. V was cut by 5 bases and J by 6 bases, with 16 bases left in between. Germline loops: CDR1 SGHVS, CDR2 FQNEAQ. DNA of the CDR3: TGTGCCAGCAGCGAAGCCACAGGGCTCTCTGAAGCTTTCTTT. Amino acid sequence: CASSEATGLSEAFF.

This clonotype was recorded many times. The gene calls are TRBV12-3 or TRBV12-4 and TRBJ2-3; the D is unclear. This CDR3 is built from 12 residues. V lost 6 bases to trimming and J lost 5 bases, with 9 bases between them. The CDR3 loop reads CASRMDRDTQYF. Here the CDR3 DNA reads TGTGCCAGCAGGATGGATCGAGATACGCAGTATTTT.

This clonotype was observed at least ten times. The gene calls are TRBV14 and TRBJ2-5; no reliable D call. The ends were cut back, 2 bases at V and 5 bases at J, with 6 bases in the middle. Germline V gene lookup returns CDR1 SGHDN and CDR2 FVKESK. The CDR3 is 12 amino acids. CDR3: CASSQQWETQYF. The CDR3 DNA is TGTGCCAGCAGCCAACAATGGGAGACCCAGTACTTC.

As DNA, the CDR3 is TGTGCCAGCAGTGTAGGCACCCCAGAGACCCAGTACTTC. This translates into CASSVGTPETQYF. This rearrangement joins TRBV2 to TRBJ2-5; D is undetermined. This CDR3 is 13 amino acids long. V was clipped by 4 bases and J by 4 bases, with 10 bases between them. Germline values: CDR1 SNHLY, CDR2 FYNNEI. The complete variable domain, with remaining parts taken from reference TRBV2 and TRBJ2-5, reads EPEVTQTPSHQVTQMGQEVILRCVPISNHLYFYWYRQILGQKVEFLVSFYNNEISEKSEIFDDQFSVERPDGSNFTLKIRSTKLEDSAMYFCASSVGTPETQYFGPGTRLLVL.

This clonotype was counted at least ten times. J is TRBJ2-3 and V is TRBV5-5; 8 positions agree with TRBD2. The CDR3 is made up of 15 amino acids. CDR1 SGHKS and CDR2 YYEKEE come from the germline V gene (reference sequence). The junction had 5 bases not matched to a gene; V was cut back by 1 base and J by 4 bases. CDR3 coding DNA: TGTGCCAGCAGCTTGTTGAGCGGGAGTGCAGATACGCAGTATTTT. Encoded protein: CASSLLSGSADTQYF.

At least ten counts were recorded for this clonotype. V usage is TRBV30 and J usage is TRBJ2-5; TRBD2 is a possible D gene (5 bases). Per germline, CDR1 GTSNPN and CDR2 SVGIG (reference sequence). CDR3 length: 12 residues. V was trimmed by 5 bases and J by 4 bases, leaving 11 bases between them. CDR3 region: CAWGLGGETQYF. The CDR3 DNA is TGTGCCTGGGGGCTCGGAGGAGAGACCCAGTACTTC.

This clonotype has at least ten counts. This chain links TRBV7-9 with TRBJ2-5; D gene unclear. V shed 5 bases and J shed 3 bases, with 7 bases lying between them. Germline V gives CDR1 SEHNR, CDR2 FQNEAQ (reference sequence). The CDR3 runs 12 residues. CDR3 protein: CASSPTEETQYF. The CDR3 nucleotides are TGTGCCAGCAGCCCGACGGAAGAGACCCAGTACTTC.

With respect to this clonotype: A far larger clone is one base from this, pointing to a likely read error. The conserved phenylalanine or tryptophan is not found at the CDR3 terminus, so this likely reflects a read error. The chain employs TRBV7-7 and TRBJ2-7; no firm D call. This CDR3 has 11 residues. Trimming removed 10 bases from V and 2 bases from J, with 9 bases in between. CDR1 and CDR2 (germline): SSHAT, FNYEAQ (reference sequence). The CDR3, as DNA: TGTGCCACCAAGAGCGCCTACGAGCAGTACCTC. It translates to CATKSAYEQYL.

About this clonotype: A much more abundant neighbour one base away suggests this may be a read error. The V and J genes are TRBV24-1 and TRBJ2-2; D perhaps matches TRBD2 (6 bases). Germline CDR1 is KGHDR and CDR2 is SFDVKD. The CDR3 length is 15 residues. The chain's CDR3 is CATSDLNWAGGELLF. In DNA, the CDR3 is TGTGCCACCAGTGATTTGAACTGGGCGGGCGGGGAGCTGTTGTTT.

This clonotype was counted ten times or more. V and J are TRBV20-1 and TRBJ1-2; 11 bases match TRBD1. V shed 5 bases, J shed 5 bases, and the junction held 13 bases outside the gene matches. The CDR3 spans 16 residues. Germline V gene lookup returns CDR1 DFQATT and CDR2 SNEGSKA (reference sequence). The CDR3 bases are TGCAGTGCTTCCACCGGGACAGGGGGGGGTGGGTATGGCTACACCTTC. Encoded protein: CSASTGTGGGGYGYTF.

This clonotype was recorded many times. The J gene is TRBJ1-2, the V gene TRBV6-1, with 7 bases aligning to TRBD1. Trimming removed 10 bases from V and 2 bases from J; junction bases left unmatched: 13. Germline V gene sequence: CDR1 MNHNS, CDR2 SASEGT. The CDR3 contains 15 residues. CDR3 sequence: CATVLEGGANYGYTF. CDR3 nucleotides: TGTGCCACCGTTTTAGAAGGGGGCGCAAACTATGGCTACACCTTC.

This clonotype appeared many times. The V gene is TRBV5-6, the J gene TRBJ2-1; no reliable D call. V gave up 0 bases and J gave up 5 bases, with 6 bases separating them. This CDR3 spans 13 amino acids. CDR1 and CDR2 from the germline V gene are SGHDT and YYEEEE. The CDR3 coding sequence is TGTGCCAGCAGCTTGGTTTACAACAATGAGCAGTTCTTC. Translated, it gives CASSLVYNNEQFF.

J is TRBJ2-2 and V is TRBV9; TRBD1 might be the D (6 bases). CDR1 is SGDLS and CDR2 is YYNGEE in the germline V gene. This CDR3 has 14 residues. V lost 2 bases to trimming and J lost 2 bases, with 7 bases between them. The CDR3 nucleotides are TGTGCCAGCAGCGTGACAGGAAACACCGGGGAGCTGTTTTTT. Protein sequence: CASSVTGNTGELFF. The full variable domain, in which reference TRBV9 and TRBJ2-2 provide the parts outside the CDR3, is DSGVTQTPKHLITATGQRVTLRCSPRSGDLSVYWYQQSLDQGLQFLIQYYNGEERAKGNILERFSAQQFPDLHSELNLSSLELGDSALYFCASSVTGNTGELFFGEGSRLTVL.

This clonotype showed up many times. The CDR3 DNA is TGCGCCAGCAGCTTGGAGGGGGGGGCCGGGGAGCTGTTTTTT. Residues: CASSLEGGAGELFF. The chain combines TRBV5-1 with TRBJ2-2, with a tentative D call TRBD2 (7 bases). Between the trimmed V and J ends, which lost 0 bases and 6 bases, there was a span of 9 bases. The germline CDR1 and CDR2 sequences are SGHRS and YFSETQ. The CDR3 has 14 amino acids.

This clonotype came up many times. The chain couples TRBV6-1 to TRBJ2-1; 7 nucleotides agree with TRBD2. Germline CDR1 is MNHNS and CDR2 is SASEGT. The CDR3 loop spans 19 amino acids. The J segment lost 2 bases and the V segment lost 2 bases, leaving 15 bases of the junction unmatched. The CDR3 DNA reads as TGTGCCAGCAGTGAATTCCCTAGCGGAGCCTATAACGCCTACAATGAGCAGTTCTTC. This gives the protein CASSEFPSGAYNAYNEQFF.

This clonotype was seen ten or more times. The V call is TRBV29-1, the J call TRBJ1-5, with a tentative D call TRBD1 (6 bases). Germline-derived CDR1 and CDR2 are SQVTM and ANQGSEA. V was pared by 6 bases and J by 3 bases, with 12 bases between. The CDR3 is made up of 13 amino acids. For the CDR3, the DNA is TGCAGCGTGTCGGGGGCCCCCAATCAGCCCCAGCATTTT. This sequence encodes CSVSGAPNQPQHF.